Described below is a single TCR beta chain sequence and its context. This entry is derived from a study of blood T cell repertoires in COVID-19. Some clones are missing from TCRdb's copy, which holds only in-frame ones; the method was immunoSEQ multiplex PCR. The sample holds about 370,000 clones; 80% to 90% are singletons and the top ten take roughly 0.99%. Trimming took 0 bases from V and 8 from J, leaving 22 bases between them. The CDR3 consists of 17 residues. Germline V lookup: CDR1 KGHSH, CDR2 LQKENI. The gene calls are TRBV18 and TRBJ1-2, with a weak D call TRBD1 (6 bases). This receptor was taken from a man in his late teens or twenties who had recovered from COVID-19. Material: PBMCs or T cells enriched from blood (not recorded which). The CDR3 DNA follows: TGTGCCAGCTCACCACCAAATCTCCGCGGGGGCTTAGGGGGCTACACCTTC. This translates into CASSPPNLRGGLGGYTF.